These 20 T cell receptor beta chains were all obtained from the same sample, sequenced in a study of T cell repertoires in cytomegalovirus infection. Each CDR3 protein is one row after TCRdb ran MiXCR on the reads. The sample has hundreds of thousands of distinct CDR3 sequences, around 9.5% seen once; the top ten hold 3.5% to 4.5%. The sample was PBMCs. The receptors were sampled from a human donor in good health (CMV status not recorded). Some clones in this sample may be carry-over from other donors' samples.

This clonotype occurred a few times. The rearrangement joins TRBV13 to TRBJ1-6, with D perhaps TRBD1 (6 bases). The CDR3 length is 15 residues. Germline V CDR1 and CDR2: PRHDT, FYEKMQ (reference sequence). V dropped 5 bases and J dropped 5 bases, with 13 bases sitting between them. The CDR3 DNA reads TGTGCCAGCAGCCTGCAGGGGATCGATAATTCACCCCTCCACTTT. As protein: CASSLQGIDNSPLHF.

This clonotype was found a few times. The V call is TRBV11-2, the J call TRBJ2-5, with D possibly matching TRBD2 (6 bases). Trimming took 8 bases from V and 5 from J, leaving 18 bases between them. The V gene's germline CDR1 is SGHAT and CDR2 FQNNGV. The CDR3 is made up of 14 amino acids. The CDR3 region is CASAGHGSFETQYF. DNA of the CDR3: TGTGCCAGCGCTGGCCACGGGAGTTTTGAGACCCAGTACTTC.

This clonotype was detected only a few times. The chain couples TRBV7-9 to TRBJ2-3; D possibly corresponds to TRBD2 (5 bases). The V and J ends lost 1 base and 2 bases respectively, with 7 bases between them. This CDR3 region has 14 residues. CDR1 and CDR2 (germline): SEHNR, FQNEAQ (reference sequence). The CDR3 nucleotides read TGTGCCAGCAGCTTAGGGACTCCCACAGATACGCAGTATTTT. Residues: CASSLGTPTDTQYF.

This clonotype was observed a handful of times. One end of the junction is discordant with germline, which a read error may explain. This chain connects TRBV4-1 to TRBJ2-1, with TRBD2 identical over 9 bases. The germline CDR1 and CDR2 sequences are MGHRA and YSYEKL. This CDR3 region has 16 residues. The CDR3 sequence: CASSQVKAGGPNEQFF. For the CDR3, the DNA is TGTGCCAGCAGCCAAGTAAAGGCGGGGGGGCCGAATGAGCAGTTCTTC.

This clonotype has a handful of counts. This chain uses TRBV7-2 with TRBJ2-7; TRBD2 might be the D (6 bases). CDR1 is SGHTA, CDR2 FQGNSA, per germline. This CDR3 region has 13 residues. Deletions cut 5 bases from V and 3 bases from J, with 11 bases between. CDR3 DNA: TGTGCCAGCAGCACGGGACTCTTCTACGAGCAGTACTTC. It translates to CASSTGLFYEQYF.

This clonotype has a count of ten or more. The CDR3 DNA reads TGTGCCACCCGACTCGTGGGAGATACGCAGTATTTT. It yields the protein CATRLVGDTQYF. V and J are TRBV25-1 and TRBJ2-3; D not resolved. V lost 10 bases and J lost 5, with 13 bases in between. CDR3 length: 12 amino acids. Germline assignment: CDR1 MGHDK and CDR2 SYGVNS.

This clonotype has a handful of counts. V is TRBV7-9 and J is TRBJ1-6; D possibly corresponds to TRBD1 (5 bases). The CDR3 runs to 15 residues. Trimming cost V 3 bases and J 8 bases, with 14 bases left between them. The germline V gene has CDR1 SEHNR and CDR2 FQNEAQ (reference sequence). This CDR3 reads CASSFRAGADSPLHF. The CDR3 DNA reads TGTGCCAGCAGCTTTCGCGCCGGGGCAGATTCACCCCTCCACTTT.

This clonotype was detected many times. The chain is built from TRBV7-2 and TRBJ2-3; 9 nucleotides agree with TRBD2. Trimming cost V 5 bases and J 2 bases; bases outside gene matches: 8. This CDR3 contains 16 residues. Germline CDR1 is SGHTA and CDR2 is FQGNSA. CDR3 sequence (DNA): TGTGCCAGCAGCATATTGGCGGGGGGGCCCACAGATACGCAGTATTTT. Protein sequence: CASSILAGGPTDTQYF.

This clonotype occurred many times. The gene calls are TRBV12-5 and TRBJ2-1; D remains unclear. Germline V gene sequence: CDR1 LGHNT, CDR2 FRNRAP. This CDR3 comprises 13 residues. V dropped 6 bases and J dropped 4 bases, with 10 bases sitting between them. CDR3 DNA sequence: TGTGCTAGTGGCCTGACCAGGTACAATGAGCAGTTCTTC. Translating it yields CASGLTRYNEQFF.

This clonotype has just a few counts. The rearrangement uses TRBV6-2 or TRBV6-3 and TRBJ2-2; TRBD1 aligns across 11 bases. With V trimmed by 6 bases and J by 6 bases, 6 bases remained unmatched. This CDR3 comprises 15 residues. Germline V lookup: CDR1 MNHEY, CDR2 SVGEGT. The CDR3 loop reads CASRKGQGVAGELFF. The DNA for the CDR3 is TGTGCCAGCAGAAAGGGACAGGGGGTCGCCGGGGAGCTGTTTTTT.

The sample holds many counts of this clonotype. V usage is TRBV28 and J usage is TRBJ1-1, with D possibly matching TRBD1 (6 bases). The length of the CDR3 is 14 residues. Germline assignment: CDR1 MDHEN and CDR2 SYDVKM. The ends were cut back, 6 bases at V and 1 base at J, with 12 bases in the middle. CDR3 nucleotides: TGTGCCAGCAGCCCGGACAGAAGGAACACTGAAGCTTTCTTT. This translates into CASSPDRRNTEAFF. Filled out from reference TRBV28 and TRBJ1-1, the complete variable domain reads DVKVTQSSRYLVKRTGEKVFLECVQDMDHENMFWYRQDPGLGLRLIYFSYDVKMKEKGDIPEGYSVSREKKERFSLILESASTNQTSMYLCASSPDRRNTEAFFGQGTRLTVV.

V usage is TRBV4-1 and J usage is TRBJ2-3; 7 bases align to TRBD2. CDR3 size: 16 residues. Germline V gene data show CDR1 as MGHRA and CDR2 as YSYEKL. V was pared by 0 bases and J by 3 bases, with 6 bases of the junction left unmatched. The CDR3, as DNA: TGCGCCAGCAGCCAAGAGACTAGCTCCTGGACAGATACGCAGTATTTT. Its translation: CASSQETSSWTDTQYF.

In this sample, this clonotype turned up a few times. The V gene is TRBV7-2, the J gene TRBJ2-4; 11 nucleotides match TRBD2. V dropped 4 bases and J dropped 4; count of bases not matched to a gene: 9. Germline lookup yields CDR1 SGHTA and CDR2 FQGNSA. CDR3 length: 17 amino acids. CDR3 nucleotide sequence: TGTGCCAGCAGCTCCACGACTAGCGGGGAGCAGAAAAACATTCAGTACTTC. Translation gives CASSSTTSGEQKNIQYF.

This sequence joins TRBV27 and TRBJ1-2; maybe TRBD1 (5 bases). V gave up 4 bases and J gave up 6 bases, with 24 bases separating them. This CDR3 region has 17 residues. Per germline, CDR1 MNHEY and CDR2 SMNVEV (reference sequence). The CDR3 loop reads CASSSPLLSGERDGYTF. DNA for the CDR3: TGTGCCAGCAGTTCACCACTCCTATCGGGGGAAAGAGATGGCTACACCTTC.

This clonotype was seen ten or more times. This sequence joins TRBV7-2 and TRBJ1-6; D remains unclear. The CDR3 spans 15 residues. Trimming shortened V by 5 bases and J by 0 bases, and 8 bases separated the two germline ends. The V gene's germline CDR1 is SGHTA and CDR2 FQGNSA. The CDR3 sequence is CASSTRSSYNSPLHF. CDR3 bases: TGTGCCAGCAGCACCAGGAGCTCCTATAATTCACCCCTCCACTTT.

This clonotype was seen only a few times. The genes are TRBV27 and TRBJ2-5, with D possibly being TRBD1 (5 bases). V was clipped by 4 bases and J by 9 bases, with 12 bases between them. The CDR3 runs to 12 residues. The germline CDR1 and CDR2 sequences are MNHEY and SMNVEV (reference sequence). The CDR3 DNA reads TGTGCCAGCAGTTCAGGGCGGCGGCCCCAGTACTTC. Amino acids: CASSSGRRPQYF.

The chain recombines TRBV7-3 with TRBJ2-2; TRBD2 matches at 8 bases. Germline V CDR1 and CDR2: SGHTA, FQGTGA. J lost 5 bases, V lost 2 bases, and 10 bases had no gene match. The CDR3 length is 17 residues. The CDR3 sequence: CASSLEPAGVETGELFF. The CDR3 nucleotides are TGTGCCAGCAGCTTAGAGCCAGCGGGGGTAGAGACCGGGGAGCTGTTTTTT.

This clonotype has at least ten counts. The gene calls are TRBV12-5 and TRBJ2-3; D may be TRBD1 or TRBD2 (5 bases each). The CDR3 is 15 amino acids. CDR1 and CDR2 (germline): LGHNT, FRNRAP. Trimming left V 5 bases short and J 3 bases short, with 15 bases between. CDR3 residues: CASGRTRGVTDTQYF. The CDR3 DNA sequence: TGTGCTAGTGGTCGGACCCGAGGGGTGACAGATACGCAGTATTTT.

The genes are TRBV7-2 and TRBJ2-2, with 13 nucleotides matching TRBD2. V shed 5 bases, J shed 7 bases, and the junction held 7 bases outside the gene matches. Germline loops: CDR1 SGHTA, CDR2 FQGNSA. The CDR3 is 16 amino acids. CDR3 amino acids: CASSLRLAGGLGELFF. DNA for the CDR3: TGTGCCAGCAGCCTTAGACTAGCGGGGGGTCTCGGGGAGCTGTTTTTT.

This clonotype was observed a handful of times. The rearrangement links TRBV20-1 to TRBJ1-2; D may be TRBD1 (5 bases). CDR1 and CDR2 from the germline V gene are DFQATT and SNEGSKA (reference sequence). The CDR3 loop spans 14 amino acids. The V end was cut by 0 bases, the J end by 8 bases, with 16 bases between. CDR3 DNA: TGCAGTGCTAGAGAGTCCGGGACGGCGTGGGGCTACACCTTC. It specifies CSARESGTAWGYTF.